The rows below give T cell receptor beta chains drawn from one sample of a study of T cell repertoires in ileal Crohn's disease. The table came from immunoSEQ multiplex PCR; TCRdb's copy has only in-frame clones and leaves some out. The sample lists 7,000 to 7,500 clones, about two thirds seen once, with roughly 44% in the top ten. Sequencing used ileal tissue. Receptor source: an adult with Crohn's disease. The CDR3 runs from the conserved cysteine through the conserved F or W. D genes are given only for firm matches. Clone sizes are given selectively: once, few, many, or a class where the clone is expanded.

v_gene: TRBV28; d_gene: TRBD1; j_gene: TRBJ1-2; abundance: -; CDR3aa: CASSKPGQGALGYTF; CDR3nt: TGTGCCAGCAGTAAACCGGGACAGGGGGCTTTGGGCTACACCTTC
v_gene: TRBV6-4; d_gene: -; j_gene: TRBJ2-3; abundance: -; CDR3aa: CASSDSPGADTQYF; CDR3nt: TGTGCCAGCAGTGACTCACCGGGGGCAGATACGCAGTATTTT
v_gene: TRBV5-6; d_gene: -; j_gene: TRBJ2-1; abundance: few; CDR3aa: CASSLVGLENEQFF; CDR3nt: TGTGCCAGCAGCTTGGTGGGACTGGAAAATGAGCAGTTCTTC
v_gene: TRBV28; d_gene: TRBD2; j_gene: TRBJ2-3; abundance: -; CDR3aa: CASNPISGSGDTQYF; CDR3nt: TGTGCCAGCAATCCTATTAGCGGGAGCGGGGATACGCAGTATTTT
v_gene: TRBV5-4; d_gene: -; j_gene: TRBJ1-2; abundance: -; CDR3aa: CASSLRDGGYGYTF; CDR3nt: TGTGCCAGCAGCTTAAGGGATGGCGGATATGGCTACACCTTC
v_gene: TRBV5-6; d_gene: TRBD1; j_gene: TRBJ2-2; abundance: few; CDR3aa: CASSLGTGGSTGELFF; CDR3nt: TGTGCCAGCAGCTTGGGGACAGGGGGTTCCACCGGGGAGCTGTTTTTT
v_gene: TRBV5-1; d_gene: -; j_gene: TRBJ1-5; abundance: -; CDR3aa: CASSFTGREPQHF; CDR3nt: TGCGCCAGCAGCTTTACAGGGAGGGAGCCCCAGCATTTT
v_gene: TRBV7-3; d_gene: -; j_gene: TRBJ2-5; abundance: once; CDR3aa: CASSLQRGGLQETQYF; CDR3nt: TGTGCCAGCAGCTTACAACGAGGGGGACTCCAAGAGACCCAGTACTTC
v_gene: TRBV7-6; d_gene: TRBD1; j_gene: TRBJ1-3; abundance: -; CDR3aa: CASSLEGTGVSGNTIYF; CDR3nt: TGTGCCAGCAGCTTAGAAGGGACAGGGGTCTCTGGAAACACCATATATTTT
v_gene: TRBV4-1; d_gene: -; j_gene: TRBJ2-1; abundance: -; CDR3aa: CASSRGRNWDEQFF; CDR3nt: TGCGCCAGCAGCCGGGGACGTAATTGGGATGAGCAGTTCTTC
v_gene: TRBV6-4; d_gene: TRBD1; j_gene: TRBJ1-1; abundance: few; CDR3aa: CASSPDRGYTEAFF; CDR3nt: TGTGCCAGCAGCCCGGACAGGGGGTACACTGAAGCTTTCTTT
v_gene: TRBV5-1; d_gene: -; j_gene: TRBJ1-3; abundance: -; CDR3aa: CASSFDGSSGNTIYF; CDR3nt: TGCGCCAGCAGCTTTGACGGTTCATCTGGAAACACCATATATTTT
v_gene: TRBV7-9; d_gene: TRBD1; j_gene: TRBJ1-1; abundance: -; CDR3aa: CASSLTGDTEAFF; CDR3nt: TGTGCCAGCAGCTTAACAGGGGACACTGAAGCTTTCTTT
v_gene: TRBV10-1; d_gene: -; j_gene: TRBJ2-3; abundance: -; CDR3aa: CASSESRQGSTDTQYF; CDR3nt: TGCGCCAGCAGTGAGTCCAGGCAGGGGAGCACAGATACGCAGTATTTT
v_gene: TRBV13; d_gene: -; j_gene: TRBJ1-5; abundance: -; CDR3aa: CASSLGPGGVNQPQHF; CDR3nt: TGTGCCAGCAGCTTAGGCCCCGGGGGGGTAAATCAGCCCCAGCATTTT
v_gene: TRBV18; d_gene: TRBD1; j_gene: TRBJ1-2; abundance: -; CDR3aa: CASSPFPGQGRPSAPNYGYTF; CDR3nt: TGTGCCAGCTCACCTTTTCCAGGACAGGGGCGACCCTCGGCACCCAACTATGGCTACACCTTC
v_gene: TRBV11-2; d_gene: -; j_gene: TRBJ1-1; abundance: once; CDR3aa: CASSLAISPEAFF; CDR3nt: TGTGCCAGCAGCTTAGCGATCTCCCCAGAAGCTTTCTTT